Below, 9 T cell receptor beta chains from the same sample are listed, as sequenced in a study of blood T cell repertoires in COVID-19 (dated by TCRdb to the early 2020s). Library generation was performed with the immunoSEQ multiplex PCR assay. This is the immuneACCESS table as TCRdb keeps it, with only in-frame sequences that have V and J called. A part of the clones is gone; compared with another copy, unresolved V genes explain less than half, and the rest is unexplained. A total of around 100,000 clones appear in this sample, around 92% of them only once. The top ten clonotypes cover 4% to 4.5% of the sample. Sequenced: peripheral blood. The source of these receptors is a man aged 18 to 29 with acute or convalescent COVID-19.

The genes are TRBV6-2 or TRBV6-3 and TRBJ1-1; maybe TRBD1 (5 bases). Germline V gene sequence: CDR1 MNHEY, CDR2 SVGEGT. The CDR3 spans 16 residues. V dropped 0 bases and J dropped 0 bases, with 11 bases sitting between them. The CDR3 sequence: CASSYSTKGMNTEAFF. The CDR3, as DNA: TGTGCCAGCAGTTACTCGACGAAGGGGATGAACACTGAAGCTTTCTTT.

This rearrangement joins TRBV19 to TRBJ1-2; D is perhaps TRBD1 (5 bases). CDR1 is LNHDA and CDR2 is SQIVND in the germline V gene (reference sequence). This CDR3 region has 17 residues. Trimming pared 0 bases from V and 4 bases from J, leaving 18 bases between. CDR3 loop: CASSIELSQDTGYGYTF. CDR3 nucleotides: TGTGCCAGTAGTATAGAACTCAGCCAGGACACCGGCTATGGCTACACCTTC.

The chain couples TRBV3-1 (or the pseudogene TRBV3-2) to TRBJ1-6, with 10 bases fitting TRBD1. The CDR3 is made up of 15 amino acids. The ends lost 3 bases at V and 7 bases at J; junction bases unmatched: 3. The germline V gene encodes CDR1 LGHDT and CDR2 YNNKEL (reference sequence). CDR3 region: CASSHRTGGNSPLHF. DNA of the CDR3: TGTGCCAGCAGCCACAGGACAGGGGGAAATTCACCCCTCCACTTT.

The V gene is TRBV7-5, the J gene TRBJ2-2; the table names TRBD1, a call not compared with the DNA. TRBV7-5 is an annotated pseudogene. This CDR3 is 22 amino acids long. The CDR3: CARSLEENTKFLGQENTGELFF. In DNA, the CDR3 is TGTGCCAGAAGCTTGGAGGAGAATACCAAGTTCCTGGGACAGGAGAACACCGGGGAGCTGTTTTTT.

The chain recombines TRBV5-1 with TRBJ1-4; D gene ambiguous. V was cut by 4 bases and J by 0 bases, with 10 bases left in between. Per germline, CDR1 SGHRS and CDR2 YFSETQ. This CDR3 has 15 amino acids. DNA for the CDR3: TGCGCCAGCAGCGAGGGCCCTGCAACTAATGAAAAACTGTTTTTT. Translated, it gives CASSEGPATNEKLFF.

This clone has just a few counts. V gene TRBV25-1 combines with J gene TRBJ2-7, with a weak D call TRBD1 (6 bases). Trimming removed 0 bases from V and 3 bases from J, with 15 bases in between. Germline CDR1 and CDR2: MGHDK and SYGVNS. The CDR3 runs to 16 residues. The CDR3 reads CASSEYNREGGYEQYF. CDR3 in DNA: TGTGCCAGCAGTGAATATAACAGGGAAGGGGGCTACGAGCAGTACTTC.

The chain carries TRBV9 and TRBJ1-5; 10 bases are shared with TRBD1. CDR1 is SGDLS, CDR2 YYNGEE, per germline. V shed 3 bases, J shed 1 base, and the junction held 10 bases outside the gene matches. There are 18 residues in the CDR3. The CDR3, as DNA: TGTGCCAGCAGCGCGGGACCCGGGACAGGGGTCAGCAATCAGCCCCAGCATTTT. Its translation: CASSAGPGTGVSNQPQHF.

V and J are TRBV30 and TRBJ2-7, with TRBD1 matching 12 bases. The germline gives CDR1 GTSNPN, CDR2 SVGIG (reference sequence). V trimming: 0 bases; J trimming: 4 bases; junction bases outside the gene matches: 10. The CDR3 contains 17 residues. The CDR3 DNA reads as TGTGCCTGGAGTGTAAGGTTAGGGACAGGGGGCGGGTACGAGCAGTACTTC. Amino acids: CAWSVRLGTGGGYEQYF.

The CDR3 coding sequence is TGTGCCAGCAGCTTAGTAGCGGAACCTAACAATGAGCAGTTCTTC. It encodes CASSLVAEPNNEQFF. V is TRBV7-2 and J is TRBJ2-1; tentatively, D is TRBD2 (6 bases). Per the germline V gene, CDR1 is SGHTA and CDR2 is FQGNSA. The CDR3 runs 15 residues. V lost 1 base, J lost 5 bases, and 12 bases lay in between. Filled out from reference TRBV7-2 and TRBJ2-1, the complete variable domain reads GAGVSQSPSNKVTEKGKDVELRCDPISGHTALYWYRQSLGQGLEFLIYFQGNSAPDKSGLPSDRFSAERTGGSVSTLTIQRTQQEDSAVYLCASSLVAEPNNEQFFGPGTRLTVL.